The source of this T cell receptor beta chain is a study of human T cells and chemical hapten exposure. TCRdb re-called the RACE reads with MiXCR, one entry per CDR3 protein. This table holds under 300,000 distinct CDR3 sequences, roughly 8.9% found once. The germline V and J ends were trimmed by 7 bases and 2 bases, with 8 bases remaining between them. Germline V gene lookup returns CDR1 SQVTM and CDR2 ANQGSEA. The CDR3 covers 11 residues. Notes on the study in general: Counts of expanded TCRs (at PT1) showed a positive correlation with patch test score. There was no change with DPC sensitization in TCRs above 1 in 1000 frequency.

Time point given: pre-sensitization, week 0. This sample's treatment: therapeutic diphenylcyclopropenone sensitization with weekly scalp DPC. Ahead of applying each patch test, blood was sampled. This clonotype was detected a few times. What it binds is not known. The chain couples TRBV29-1 to TRBJ2-5; D is unresolved. Sample: whole blood, taken in connection with sensitization to the hapten diphenylcyclopropenone (DPC). The sequence was obtained from a woman aged 35 to 49 with alopecia areata. Some clones in this sample may be carry-over from other donors' samples. The CDR3 sequence is CSEGIQETQYF. CDR3 nucleotides: TGCAGCGAGGGTATTCAAGAGACCCAGTACTTC.